This T cell receptor beta chain was found in a study of preoperative IRX-2 immunotherapy in early breast cancer. Assay used: immunoSEQ multiplex PCR; TCRdb lists only in-frame clones, some missing. In the table there are 23,000 or so clones, around 91% of which are singletons. V lost 3 bases to trimming and J lost 4 bases, with 12 bases between them. The germline V gene has CDR1 LNHDA and CDR2 SQIVND (reference sequence). The CDR3 sequence is 15 residues long. Treatment in this sample: preoperative locoregional IRX-2 cytokine immunotherapy. The sequencing here drew on tumor tissue, taken after IRX-2 immunotherapy. This sequence originates from a human donor with breast cancer. V gene TRBV19 combines with J gene TRBJ2-2; D gene unclear. Here the CDR3 reads CASSMFGSGTGELFF. The CDR3 region has the DNA TGTGCCAGTAGTATGTTTGGTTCGGGCACCGGGGAGCTGTTTTTT.